This TCR beta chain was profiled in a study of T cells expressing NK-cell markers. Study-wide context: Sequencing of TCR beta repertoires drew on sorted CD3+CD56+NKG2C+, CD3+CD56+NKG2C- and CD3+CD56-NKG2C+ T cells.

Germline CDR1 and CDR2: DFQATT and SNEGSKA (reference sequence). The CDR3 has 15 residues. TCRdb reworked the 5' RACE reads into one entry per CDR3 protein, no DNA. This repertoire includes approximately 460,000 distinct CDR3 sequences. Study results and limitations: Roughly six donors carried dominant NKG2C+ clonotypes that made up roughly 1.0-7.5% of their CD8+ T cells. Expanded NKG2C+ T cell clones had unclear HCMV specificity. Four donors showed these clonotypes also leading the CD3+CD56-NKG2C+ fraction.

Details on this clonotype: Its antigen is as yet unknown.

The receptor was isolated from a woman between 18 and 70 years old in good health. The chain has TRBV20-1 and TRBJ1-4. The sequenced material came from blood T cells: a sorted CD56 or NKG2C T cell subset, CD4+ or CD8+ T cells, or bulk PBMC T cells (not recorded which). The CDR3 sequence is CSARDQGQNNEKLFF.